This T cell receptor beta chain was sequenced during a study of cytomegalovirus exposure and HLA in healthy donors. Overall study context: Clustering assigned 70% to 85% of the roughly 420 genotyped donors to the Caucasian-associated ancestry cluster. Findings and caveats of the study: Across all donors, roughly uniform sequencing depth was an assumption of the presence/absence analyses.

The V and J ends lost 5 bases and 7 bases respectively, with 17 bases between them. Germline V CDR1 and CDR2: SGHNT, YENEEA. The CDR3 is made up of 14 amino acids. Vbeta (60) and Jbeta (13) primers were used in the PCR. This table comes from immunoSEQ multiplex PCR, and its TCRdb copy is limited to in-frame clones, with some not included. In the table there are under 150,000 clones, 70% to 85% of which are singletons. As for this clone: Its antigen remains unidentified.

This receptor was obtained from a boy aged 5-17 years in good health and CMV-seronegative. The sequenced sample consisted of PBMCs. V and J are TRBV11-3 and TRBJ1-1, with D possibly matching TRBD1 (5 bases). CDR3 nucleotides: TGTGCCAGCAGCAAAAGGGGCGGTTGGTATGAAGCTTTCTTT. This codes for CASSKRGGWYEAFF.